The clone carrying this T cell receptor (beta chain) was seen repeatedly, ten times or more. Its specificity is not known. Unique molecular identifiers were attached to individual cDNA molecules during library preparation. Via MiXCR, TCRdb re-called the 5' RACE reads, giving one row per CDR3 protein. Among approximately 150,000 distinct CDR3 sequences listed, 3.5% to 5% were seen once. The record originates from a study of human T cells and chemical hapten exposure. Study-level background: Minor pooled library volume differences mainly drove per-sample TCR yield variation.

Total RNA came from unfractionated whole blood. Deletions cut 11 bases from V and 3 bases from J, with 11 bases between. The CDR3 sequence is 12 residues long. The germline gives CDR1 MNHEY, CDR2 SVGAGI. Overall study findings and caveats: With DPC sensitization, TCRs exceeding 1 in 1000 frequency showed no change.

The sequence was obtained from a female donor in good health. The chain employs TRBV6-5 and TRBJ1-3; TRBD1 is a possible D gene (5 bases). The DNA of the CDR3 is TGTGCCGTCCGGGGGAATGGAAACACCATATATTTT. Amino acids: CAVRGNGNTIYF.